Presented here are 11 T cell receptor beta chains from one specimen sequenced in a study of shared clonotypes between healthy human individuals. Here immunoSEQ multiplex PCR was the method, and the copy in TCRdb shows in-frame clones only, minus some. The repertoire holds approximately 2,000,000 clones, with around 90% as singletons. Sequencing was done on a sample of naive CD4+ T cells from PBMCs. Documented subset: CD45RA+ positively selected. All receptors come from a man younger than 35 in good health. Some clones in this sample may be carry-over from other donors' samples.

The chain combines TRBV5-4 with TRBJ2-3; D unclear. The germline V and J ends were trimmed by 7 bases and 2 bases, with 8 bases remaining between them. The CDR3 extends over 12 amino acids. Germline V lookup: CDR1 SGHNT, CDR2 YYREEE (reference sequence). The CDR3 region has the DNA TGTGCCAGCTCCCGGACCACAGATACGCAGTATTTT. The encoded protein is CASSRTTDTQYF.

The gene calls are TRBV23-1 and TRBJ2-7; 10 bases match TRBD2. TRBV23-1 is reported as an ORF; its role is uncertain. V was clipped by 6 bases and J by 5 bases; unmatched bases: 7. This CDR3 spans 14 amino acids. CDR3 in amino acids: CASSPQTSGNEQYF. The CDR3, as DNA: TGCGCCAGCAGCCCCCAAACTAGCGGGAACGAGCAGTACTTC.

This clone was detected once. The V call is TRBV28, the J call TRBJ1-2; possible D gene TRBD1, 6 bases. V lost 2 bases, J lost 7 bases, and 14 bases lay in between. The CDR3 runs to 14 residues. Germline-derived CDR1 and CDR2 are MDHEN and SYDVKM. The CDR3 DNA follows: TGTGCCAGCAGTTTAACAGGGACCCGGATTGGCTACACCTTC. This encodes CASSLTGTRIGYTF.

CDR3: CASSTGTSNTGELFF. The CDR3 nucleotides are TGTGCCAGCAGCACCGGGACTTCGAACACCGGGGAGCTGTTTTTT. This chain uses TRBV21-1 with TRBJ2-2; the table gives TRBD2 as D, unverified against the DNA. TRBV21-1 is termed a pseudogene. CDR3 length: 15 residues.

Concerning this clone: The same CDR3 arises from other DNA sequences in this sample as well. The V call is TRBV5-4, the J call TRBJ2-1; maybe TRBD2 (5 bases). V lost 1 base, J lost 5 bases, and 7 bases lay in between. From germline, CDR1 is SGHNT and CDR2 YYREEE (reference sequence). The CDR3 runs to 13 residues. CDR3 DNA: TGTGCCAGCAGCTTGCCTAGCAACAATGAGCAGTTCTTC. Its translation: CASSLPSNNEQFF.

With regard to this clone: The sample has other DNA sequences that encode this CDR3 too. The chain carries TRBV28 and TRBJ1-1; D call uncertain. This CDR3 is built from 12 residues. The germline V and J ends were trimmed by 8 bases and 1 base, with 8 bases remaining between them. Germline-derived CDR1 and CDR2 are MDHEN and SYDVKM. The CDR3 nucleotides read TGTGCCAGCGTTCGGCAGAACACTGAAGCTTTCTTT. This sequence encodes CASVRQNTEAFF.

The chain carries TRBV11-3 and TRBJ2-3; D not resolved. The CDR3 loop spans 14 amino acids. The ends were cut back, 0 bases at V and 3 bases at J, with 7 bases in the middle. Germline CDR1 reads SGHNT; CDR2 reads YENEEA. CDR3 loop: CASSLDRATDTQYF. In DNA form, the CDR3 reads TGTGCCAGCAGCTTAGATCGCGCTACAGATACGCAGTATTTT.

This rearrangement joins TRBV27 to TRBJ2-3, with 9 bases fitting TRBD1. This CDR3 is built from 15 residues. J lost 3 bases, V lost 11 bases, and 12 bases had no gene match. CDR1 MNHEY and CDR2 SMNVEV come from the germline V gene (reference sequence). CDR3 DNA sequence: TGTGCCTCTACCACCGAGGACAGGGGAACAGATACGCAGTATTTT. This translates into CASTTEDRGTDTQYF.

The chain uses TRBV7-2 and TRBJ2-7; weak D call: TRBD2 (6 bases). This CDR3 comprises 15 residues. The V end lost 3 bases, the J end lost 2 bases, and 14 bases lay between the germline ends. From germline, CDR1 is SGHTA and CDR2 FQGNSA. The CDR3 DNA follows: TGTGCCAGCAGCTTTGCGGCGGGGAAAACCTACGAGCAGTACTTC. Residues: CASSFAAGKTYEQYF. Based on the CDR3 plus reference TRBV7-2 and TRBJ2-7, the full variable domain is GAGVSQSPSNKVTEKGKDVELRCDPISGHTALYWYRQSLGQGLEFLIYFQGNSAPDKSGLPSDRFSAERTGGSVSTLTIQRTQQEDSAVYLCASSFAAGKTYEQYFGPGTRLTVT.

V gene TRBV5-6 combines with J gene TRBJ1-5; D is undetermined. CDR1 and CDR2 (germline): SGHDT, YYEEEE. The CDR3 extends over 17 amino acids. V lost 0 bases and J lost 0, with 13 bases in between. Here the CDR3 reads CASSLVPPLYSNQPQHF. CDR3 coding DNA: TGTGCCAGCAGCTTGGTTCCCCCGCTTTATAGCAATCAGCCCCAGCATTTT.

The CDR3 bases are TGTGCCAGCAGCCCTACTAGGGCCACCGGGGAGCTGTTTTTT. Translation gives CASSPTRATGELFF. The chain links TRBV4-2 to TRBJ2-2; a weak D match, TRBD2 (5 bases). The CDR3 sequence is 14 residues long. Per germline, CDR1 LGHNA and CDR2 YNFKEQ. The V gene lost 4 bases and the J gene lost 4 bases, with 10 bases spanning the gap.